This T cell receptor (beta chain) was observed in a study of T cell responses to AZD1222 COVID-19 vaccine (dated by TCRdb to about 2021). General notes on the study: AZD1222 recipients with second doses at about 4 weeks or about 12 weeks were pooled, because spike-specific TCR depth and breadth did not differ between schedules. TCR sequencing covered fewer than 250 trial participants: 207 given two doses of AZD1222 and about 26 given two doses of MenACWY control vaccine. Trial participants were enrolled by age into 18-55, 56-69 and 70-plus year subgroups, with roughly 160, 29 and 62 TCR-sequenced participants respectively. On the study overall, not on this receptor specifically: Because no day 14 peak-response samples were available, the repertoires could be characterized only after the peak T cell response. The 56-69-year group was small, and its depth increase did not reach significance, likely because of low power. After two AZD1222 doses, spike-specific TCR breadth and depth were significantly higher than at day 0 and than in MenACWY recipients. Nearly half of unique spike-specific TCRs reportedly recognized epitopes outside regions mutated in the B.1.351 and B.1.1.7 variants. Participants were mostly white British and included more females than males, and it was suggested by the authors that clonal diversity may have been underestimated. Conclusions about previously exposed vaccinees are limited because only a handful of AZD1222 recipients were SARS-CoV-2 seropositive at baseline. Vaccine-associated CD4 TCRs spanned the whole spike protein, with dominant responses in regions 160-218 and 743-854.

The CDR3 regions of human TCRbeta chains were analyzed by immunosequencing. In the original analysis: Repertoire TCRs were checked for matches against a reference library of SARS-CoV-2-specific TCRs that had been generated using the MIRA antigen-specificity platform. Breadth meant the fraction of unique TCRs that were SARS-CoV-2-associated, whereas depth meant the fraction of total T cells that were SARS-CoV-2-associated. Using the MIRA data, each spike-specific TCR was mapped to the spike region that the TCR reacts to and placed in a CD4 or CD8 class. Log10-transformed breadth and depth values were compared by one-way ANOVA with Sidak's multiple comparisons tests. TCRdb's version of the immuneACCESS table is confined to in-frame rearrangements and falls short of the full clone set. An unresolved V gene accounts for under half of the shortfall where checked; the remainder is of unknown origin. V and J calls and clone size are given by that table; D and trimming were obtained from the DNA. The table for this sample lists approximately 180,000 clones; 88% of them were counted only once. Of the sample, about 7.2% falls within the top ten clones.

The time point label, as the study defines it: baseline before first vaccination. Vaccinee samples were obtained from the UK trials COV001 and COV002, which included a single-blind randomized controlled phase 2/3 trial of AZD1222 (ChAdOx1 nCoV-19) in healthy adults. For TCRbeta chain sequencing, PBMC samples were collected from trial participants at day 0 and at day 28 after the second dose. As for this clone: Its binding antigen is unknown. No much larger clone is present one base from it, and per-base qualities are unavailable.

CDR1 SGHDN and CDR2 FVKESK are derived from the germline V gene. V ends up 2 bases short and J 5 bases short, with an unmatched junction base count of 8. Spanning cysteine to phenylalanine, the CDR3 consists of 15 amino acids. Here the CDR3 DNA is all that survives: 45 bases in frame from base 1. Rearrangement joined TRBV14 to TRBJ2-5; 7 of the junction bases match TRBD1. This receptor was identified in an adult in good health. This specimen consisted of peripheral blood, obtained on day 0 of AZD1222 vaccination. The DNA reads as follows: TGTGCCAGCAGCCAACGGACAGGAGTTGCTGAGACCCAGTACTTC. Its amino acids are CASSQRTGVAETQYF.